What follows are 16 T cell receptor beta chains derived from one specimen sequenced in a study of blood T cell repertoires in COVID-19. TCRdb's copy holds only in-frame clones and misses some; the assay was immunoSEQ multiplex PCR. The table lists about 120,000 clones, around nine tenths of them singletons. Sequencing used peripheral blood. The receptors come from a human donor with acute or convalescent COVID-19. The donor label of this sample is uncertain.

This chain connects TRBV5-1 to TRBJ2-1; D is perhaps TRBD1 (5 bases). Germline CDR1 and CDR2: SGHRS and YFSETQ. V lost 7 bases and J 8 bases, leaving 22 bases between the germline ends. The CDR3 totals 15 residues. As DNA, the CDR3 is TGCGCCAGCCATAGGGGCCAACCCTTGAGCGATGAGCAGTTCTTC. This codes for CASHRGQPLSDEQFF.

The rearrangement joins TRBV24-1 to TRBJ2-2; D is possibly TRBD1 (5 bases). Germline CDR1 is KGHDR and CDR2 is SFDVKD. V lost 3 bases and J 4 bases, leaving 8 bases between the germline ends. This CDR3 comprises 14 residues. This CDR3 is CATSDQGTTGELFF. CDR3 sequence (DNA): TGTGCCACCAGTGATCAGGGTACCACCGGGGAGCTGTTTTTT.

The chain joins TRBV5-5 to TRBJ1-1, with a tentative D call TRBD1 (5 bases). This CDR3 has 16 residues. Deletions cut 0 bases from V and 4 bases from J, with 16 bases between. Looked up from germline, CDR1 is SGHKS and CDR2 is YYEKEE (reference sequence). The CDR3 DNA reads TGTGCCAGCAGCTTGGGTCCCAGGGTAGAGGTCACTGAAGCTTTCTTT. As protein: CASSLGPRVEVTEAFF.

This clone was observed a handful of times. The chain links TRBV14 to TRBJ1-2; TRBD1 is a possible D gene (5 bases). From germline, CDR1 is SGHDN and CDR2 FVKESK. Trimming left V 0 bases short and J 7 bases short, with 18 bases between. This CDR3 is 16 amino acids long. This CDR3 reads CASSQDLVVGGSGYTF. CDR3 sequence (DNA): TGTGCCAGCAGCCAAGATTTAGTGGTGGGGGGGAGTGGCTACACCTTC.

The chain links TRBV7-8 to TRBJ1-1; D remains ambiguous. Germline V lookup: CDR1 SGHVS, CDR2 FQNEAQ. The V and J ends lost 1 base and 11 bases respectively, with 29 bases between them. This CDR3 is built from 18 residues. The DNA of the CDR3 is TGTGCCAGCAGCTTAGGAAGGAGGGTTAGAGGAGACTCTCAGAGGGCTTTCTTT. This sequence encodes CASSLGRRVRGDSQRAFF.

The chain combines TRBV29-1 with TRBJ2-1; possibly TRBD2 for D (5 bases). Germline-derived CDR1 and CDR2 are SQVTM and ANQGSEA. The germline V and J ends were trimmed by 6 bases and 0 bases, with 6 bases remaining between them. The CDR3 has 12 residues. The CDR3 reads CSVGSSYNEQFF. The CDR3 bases are TGCAGCGTAGGGAGCTCCTACAATGAGCAGTTCTTC.

The chain has TRBV5-6 and TRBJ1-2; the D is unclear. This CDR3 is built from 15 residues. Germline V gene data show CDR1 as SGHDT and CDR2 as YYEEEE. Trimming removed 5 bases from V and 5 bases from J, with 19 bases in between. As DNA, the CDR3 is TGTGCCAGCAGACCGCCGGGGAAATTGGATTATGGCTACACCTTC. Amino acids: CASRPPGKLDYGYTF.

The DNA of the CDR3 is TGCGCCAGCAGTGGAGCCCTAGCGGGAGGTACAGATACGCAGTATTTT. This gives the protein CASSGALAGGTDTQYF. The rearrangement joins TRBV4-3 to TRBJ2-3; the match to TRBD2 covers 11 bases. Germline CDR1 is LGHNA and CDR2 is YSLEER. Trimming at V came to 6 bases and at J to 3 bases, leaving 8 bases not matched to a gene. The CDR3 runs to 16 residues.

This sequence joins TRBV6-1 and TRBJ1-5; D gene unclear. Per germline, CDR1 MNHNS and CDR2 SASEGT. Trimming left V 2 bases short and J 0 bases short, with 5 bases between. The length of the CDR3 is 14 residues. The CDR3 loop reads CASSEQRSNQPQHF. CDR3 sequence (DNA): TGTGCCAGCAGTGAACAGCGTAGCAATCAGCCCCAGCATTTT.

The CDR3 spells CASSLQGTNQPQHF. CDR3 nucleotide sequence: TGTGCCAGCTCATTACAGGGAACCAATCAGCCCCAGCATTTT. This chain joins TRBV18 and TRBJ1-5; tentatively, D is TRBD1 (6 bases). From germline, CDR1 is KGHSH and CDR2 LQKENI. The CDR3 contains 14 residues. The V end was cut by 5 bases, the J end by 3 bases, with 11 bases between.

The chain has TRBV24-1 and TRBJ2-3, with TRBD2 matching over 7 bases. Germline V gives CDR1 KGHDR, CDR2 SFDVKD. Trimming cost V 3 bases and J 0 bases; bases outside gene matches: 5. The CDR3 runs 16 residues. The CDR3 loop is CATSDPLAESTDTQYF. CDR3 coding DNA: TGTGCCACCAGTGATCCGCTAGCGGAAAGCACAGATACGCAGTATTTT.

The chain has TRBV10-3 and TRBJ1-1; D perhaps matches TRBD1 (6 bases). CDR3 size: 15 residues. Trimming took 6 bases from V and 0 from J, leaving 14 bases between them. Germline V gives CDR1 ENHRY, CDR2 SYGVKD. CDR3 bases: TGTGCCATCAGAGAATTACAGGGCATGAACACTGAAGCTTTCTTT. Amino acids: CAIRELQGMNTEAFF.

This clone was observed a handful of times. The J gene is TRBJ2-7, the V gene TRBV6-1; possible D gene TRBD1, 5 bases. V was trimmed by 3 bases and J by 2 bases, leaving 23 bases between them. This CDR3 spans 18 amino acids. Germline V lookup: CDR1 MNHNS, CDR2 SASEGT. The CDR3 loop is CASSDQGWTPTEAYEQYF. The CDR3 DNA is TGTGCCAGCAGTGACCAAGGGTGGACCCCGACAGAAGCCTACGAGCAGTACTTC.

The V gene is TRBV28, the J gene TRBJ1-2; D might be TRBD1 (5 bases). V was trimmed by 7 bases and J by 5 bases, leaving 17 bases between them. Germline-derived CDR1 and CDR2 are MDHEN and SYDVKM. This CDR3 is built from 14 residues. In nucleotides, the CDR3 is TGTGCCAGCAATTCGGTGGCTAAGGGGTATGGCTACACCTTC. It encodes CASNSVAKGYGYTF.

The rearrangement uses TRBV19 and TRBJ2-1; 11 bases align to TRBD2. CDR1 and CDR2 from the germline V gene are LNHDA and SQIVND (reference sequence). The length of the CDR3 is 17 residues. With V trimmed by 7 bases and J by 0 bases, 8 bases remained unmatched. CDR3 in DNA: TGTGCCAGTACCTTGACTAGCGGGGCCTTCTCCTACAATGAGCAGTTCTTC. Encoded protein: CASTLTSGAFSYNEQFF.

The chain joins TRBV6-6 to TRBJ1-3; D remains unclear. The CDR3 extends over 16 amino acids. The germline V gene has CDR1 MNHNY and CDR2 SVGAGI (reference sequence). The V gene lost 5 bases and the J gene lost 4 bases, with 18 bases spanning the gap. CDR3 loop: CASSPPAGNQGNTIYF. In DNA, the CDR3 is TGTGCCAGCAGTCCCCCCGCGGGAAACCAAGGAAACACCATATATTTT.